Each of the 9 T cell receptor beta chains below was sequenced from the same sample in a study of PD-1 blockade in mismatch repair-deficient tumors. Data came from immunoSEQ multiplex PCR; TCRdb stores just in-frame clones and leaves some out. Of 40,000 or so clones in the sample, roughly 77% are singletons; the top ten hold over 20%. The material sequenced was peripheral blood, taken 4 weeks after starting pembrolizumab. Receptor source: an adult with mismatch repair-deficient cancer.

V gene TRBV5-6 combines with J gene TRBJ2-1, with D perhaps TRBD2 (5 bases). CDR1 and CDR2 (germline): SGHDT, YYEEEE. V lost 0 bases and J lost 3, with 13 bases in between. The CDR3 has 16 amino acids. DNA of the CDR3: TGTGCCAGCAGCTTGGTGAGGGTCAGTCTCTACAATGAGCAGTTCTTC. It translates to CASSLVRVSLYNEQFF.

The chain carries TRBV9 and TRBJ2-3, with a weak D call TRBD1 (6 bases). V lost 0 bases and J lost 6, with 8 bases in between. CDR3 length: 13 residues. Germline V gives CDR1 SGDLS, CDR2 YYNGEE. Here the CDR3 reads CASSVATGDTQYF. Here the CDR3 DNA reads TGTGCCAGCAGCGTAGCCACAGGGGATACGCAGTATTTT.

The CDR3 DNA sequence: TGTGCCAGCAGCTGGGGAACCGGGACCGAGTATGGCTACACCTTC. This encodes CASSWGTGTEYGYTF. This chain links TRBV5-5 with TRBJ1-2, with D possibly TRBD1 on 5 matching bases. V shed 3 bases and J shed 5 bases, with 17 bases lying between them. The CDR3 length is 15 residues. The germline V gene has CDR1 SGHKS and CDR2 YYEKEE (reference sequence).

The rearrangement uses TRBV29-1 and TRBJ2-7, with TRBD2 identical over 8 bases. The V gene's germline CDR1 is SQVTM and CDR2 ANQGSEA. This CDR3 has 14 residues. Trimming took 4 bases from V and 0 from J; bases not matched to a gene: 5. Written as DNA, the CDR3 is TGCAGCGTTGTTGGCGCGGGAGGCTCCTACGAGCAGTACTTC. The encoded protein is CSVVGAGGSYEQYF.

This chain's CDR3 is CASRDSGYAGELFF. For the CDR3, the DNA is TGTGCCAGCAGGGACAGTGGATACGCCGGGGAGCTGTTTTTT. The chain combines TRBV25-1 with TRBJ2-2, with D possibly being TRBD1 (6 bases). The CDR3 totals 14 residues. The germline V and J ends were trimmed by 6 bases and 6 bases, with 14 bases remaining between them. Per germline, CDR1 MGHDK and CDR2 SYGVNS.

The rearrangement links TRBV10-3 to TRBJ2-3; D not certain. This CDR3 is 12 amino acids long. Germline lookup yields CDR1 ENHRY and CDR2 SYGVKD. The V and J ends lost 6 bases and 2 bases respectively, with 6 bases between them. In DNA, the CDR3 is TGTGCCATCAGGGCTGACACAGATACGCAGTATTTT. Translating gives CAIRADTDTQYF.

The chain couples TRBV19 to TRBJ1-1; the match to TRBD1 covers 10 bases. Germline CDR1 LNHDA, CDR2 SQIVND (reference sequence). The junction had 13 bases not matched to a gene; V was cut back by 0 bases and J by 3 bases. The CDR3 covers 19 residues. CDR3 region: CASSIDRSGQGRKDTEAFF. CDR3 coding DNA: TGTGCCAGTAGTATAGATCGTTCGGGACAGGGGAGGAAGGACACTGAAGCTTTCTTT.

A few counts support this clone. CDR3 protein: CASSQGQGDQETQYF. The CDR3 coding sequence is TGCGCCAGCAGCCAAGGGCAGGGGGATCAAGAGACCCAGTACTTC. This chain connects TRBV4-3 to TRBJ2-5, with 7 bases that match TRBD1. CDR3 length: 15 residues. Germline trimming cut 1 base from V and 2 bases from J; bases unmatched to any gene: 4. Germline V gives CDR1 LGHNA, CDR2 YSLEER.

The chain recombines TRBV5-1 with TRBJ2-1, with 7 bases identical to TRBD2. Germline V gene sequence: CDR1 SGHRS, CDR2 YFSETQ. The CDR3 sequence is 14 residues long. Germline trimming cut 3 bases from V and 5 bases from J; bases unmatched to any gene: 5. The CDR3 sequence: CASSSTLADNEQFF. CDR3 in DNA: TGCGCCAGCAGCTCAACCCTAGCGGACAATGAGCAGTTCTTC.